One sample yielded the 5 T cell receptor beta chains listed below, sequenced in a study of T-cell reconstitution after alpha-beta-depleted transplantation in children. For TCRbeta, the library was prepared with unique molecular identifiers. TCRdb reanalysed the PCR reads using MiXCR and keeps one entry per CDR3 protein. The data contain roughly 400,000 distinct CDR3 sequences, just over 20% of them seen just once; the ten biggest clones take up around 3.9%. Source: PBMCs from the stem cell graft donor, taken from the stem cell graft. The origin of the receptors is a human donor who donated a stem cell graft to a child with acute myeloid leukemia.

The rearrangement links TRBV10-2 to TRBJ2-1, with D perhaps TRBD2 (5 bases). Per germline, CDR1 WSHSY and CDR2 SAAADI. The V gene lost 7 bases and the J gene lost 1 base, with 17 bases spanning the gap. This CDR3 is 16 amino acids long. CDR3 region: CASKDGVLTSYNEQFF. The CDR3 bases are TGCGCCAGCAAGGACGGGGTATTGACTTCCTACAATGAGCAGTTCTTC.

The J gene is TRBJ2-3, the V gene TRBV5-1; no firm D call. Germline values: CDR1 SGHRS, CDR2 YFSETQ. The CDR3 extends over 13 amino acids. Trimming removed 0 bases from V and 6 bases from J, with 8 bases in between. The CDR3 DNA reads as TGCGCCAGCAGCTTGGAAGGGCGGGATACGCAGTATTTT. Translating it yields CASSLEGRDTQYF.

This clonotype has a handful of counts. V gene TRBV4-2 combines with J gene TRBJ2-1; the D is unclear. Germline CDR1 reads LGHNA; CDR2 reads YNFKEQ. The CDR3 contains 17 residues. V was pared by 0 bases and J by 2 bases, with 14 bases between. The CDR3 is CASSQDKQGVTYNEQFF. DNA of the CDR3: TGTGCCAGCAGCCAAGATAAACAAGGCGTAACCTACAATGAGCAGTTCTTC.

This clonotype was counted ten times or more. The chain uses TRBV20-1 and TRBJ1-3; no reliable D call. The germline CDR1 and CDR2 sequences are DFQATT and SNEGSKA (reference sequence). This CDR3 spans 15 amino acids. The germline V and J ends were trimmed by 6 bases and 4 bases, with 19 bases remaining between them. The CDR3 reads CSAERAFPSGNTIYF. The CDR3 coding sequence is TGCAGTGCCGAGAGGGCGTTTCCTTCAGGAAACACCATATATTTT.

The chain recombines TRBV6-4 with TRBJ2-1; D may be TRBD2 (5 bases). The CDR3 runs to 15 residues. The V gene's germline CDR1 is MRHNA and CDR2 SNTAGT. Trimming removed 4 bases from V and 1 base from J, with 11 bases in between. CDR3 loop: CASSVEGESYNEQFF. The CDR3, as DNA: TGTGCCAGCAGTGTTGAGGGAGAGTCCTACAATGAGCAGTTCTTC.